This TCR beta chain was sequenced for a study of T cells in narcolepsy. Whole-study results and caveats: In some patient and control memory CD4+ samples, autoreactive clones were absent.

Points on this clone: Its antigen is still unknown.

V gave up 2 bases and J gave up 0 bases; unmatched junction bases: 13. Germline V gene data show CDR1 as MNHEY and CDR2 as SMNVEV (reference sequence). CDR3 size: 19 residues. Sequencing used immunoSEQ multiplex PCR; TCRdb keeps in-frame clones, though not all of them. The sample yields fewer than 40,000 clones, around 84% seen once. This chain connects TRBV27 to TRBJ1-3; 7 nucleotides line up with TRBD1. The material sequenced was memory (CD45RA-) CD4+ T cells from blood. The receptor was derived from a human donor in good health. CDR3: CASSLRALGQSSSGNTIYF. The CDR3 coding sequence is TGTGCCAGCAGTTTAAGAGCACTGGGACAGTCAAGCTCTGGAAACACCATATATTTT.